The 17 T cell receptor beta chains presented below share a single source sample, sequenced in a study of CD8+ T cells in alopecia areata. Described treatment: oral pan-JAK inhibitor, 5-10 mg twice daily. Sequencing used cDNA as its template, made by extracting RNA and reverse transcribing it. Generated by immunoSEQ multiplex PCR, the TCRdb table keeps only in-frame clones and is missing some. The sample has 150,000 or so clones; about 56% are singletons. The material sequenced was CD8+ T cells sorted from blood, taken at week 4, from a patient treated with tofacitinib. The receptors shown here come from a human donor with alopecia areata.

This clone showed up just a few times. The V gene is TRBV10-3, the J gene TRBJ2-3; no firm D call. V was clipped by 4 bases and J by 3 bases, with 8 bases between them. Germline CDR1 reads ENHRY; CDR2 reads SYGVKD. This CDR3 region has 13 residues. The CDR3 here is CAISGYLTDTQYF. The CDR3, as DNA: TGTGCCATCAGTGGGTACCTAACAGATACGCAGTATTTT.

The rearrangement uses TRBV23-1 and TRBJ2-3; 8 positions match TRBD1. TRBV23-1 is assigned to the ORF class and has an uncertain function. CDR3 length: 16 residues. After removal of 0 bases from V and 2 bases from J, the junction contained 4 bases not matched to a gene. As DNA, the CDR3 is TGCGCCAGCAGTCAATCGAAGGACAGGGACACAGATACGCAGTATTTT. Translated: CASSQSKDRDTDTQYF.

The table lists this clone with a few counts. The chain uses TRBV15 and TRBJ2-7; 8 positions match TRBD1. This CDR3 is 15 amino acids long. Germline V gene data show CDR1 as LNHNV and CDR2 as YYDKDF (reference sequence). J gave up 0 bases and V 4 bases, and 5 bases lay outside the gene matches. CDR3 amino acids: CATSTQTGDSYEQYF. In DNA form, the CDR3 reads TGTGCCACCAGCACCCAGACAGGGGACTCCTACGAGCAGTACTTC.

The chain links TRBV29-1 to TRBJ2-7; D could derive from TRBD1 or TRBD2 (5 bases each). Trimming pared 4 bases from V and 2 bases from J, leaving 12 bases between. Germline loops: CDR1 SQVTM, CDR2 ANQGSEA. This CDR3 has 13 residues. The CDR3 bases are TGCAGCGTTGGACGGGACGGACCCTACGAGCAGTACTTC. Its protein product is CSVGRDGPYEQYF.

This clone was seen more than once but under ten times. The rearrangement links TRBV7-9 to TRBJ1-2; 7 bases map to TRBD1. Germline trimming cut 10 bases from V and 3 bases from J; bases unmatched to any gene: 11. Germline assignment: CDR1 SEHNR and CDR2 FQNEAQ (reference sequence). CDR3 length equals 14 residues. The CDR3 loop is CAIEVPGTDYGYTF. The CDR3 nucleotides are TGTGCCATTGAGGTCCCCGGGACAGACTATGGCTACACCTTC.

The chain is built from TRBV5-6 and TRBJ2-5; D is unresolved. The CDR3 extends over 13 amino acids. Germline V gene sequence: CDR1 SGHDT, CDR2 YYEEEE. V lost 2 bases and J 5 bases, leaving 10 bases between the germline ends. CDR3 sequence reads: CASSFNLVETQYF. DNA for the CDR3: TGTGCCAGCAGCTTTAATCTAGTTGAGACCCAGTACTTC.

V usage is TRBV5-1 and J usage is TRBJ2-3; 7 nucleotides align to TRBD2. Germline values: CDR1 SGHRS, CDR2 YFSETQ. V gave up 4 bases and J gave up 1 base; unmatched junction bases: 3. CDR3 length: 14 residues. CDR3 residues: CASSSTSGTDTQYF. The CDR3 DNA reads TGCGCCAGCAGCAGTACTAGCGGCACAGATACGCAGTATTTT.

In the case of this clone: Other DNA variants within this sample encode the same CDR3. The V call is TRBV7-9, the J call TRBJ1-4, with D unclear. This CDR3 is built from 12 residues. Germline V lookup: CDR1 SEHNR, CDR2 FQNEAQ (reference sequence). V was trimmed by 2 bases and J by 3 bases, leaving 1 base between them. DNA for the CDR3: TGTGCCAGCAGCTTATCTAATGAAAAACTGTTTTTT. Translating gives CASSLSNEKLFF.

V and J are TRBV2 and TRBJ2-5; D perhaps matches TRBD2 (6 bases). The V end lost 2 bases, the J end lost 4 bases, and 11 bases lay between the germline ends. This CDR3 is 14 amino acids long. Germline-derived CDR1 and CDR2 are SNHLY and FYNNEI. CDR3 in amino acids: CASSEQGGIETQYF. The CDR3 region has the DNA TGTGCCAGCAGTGAACAGGGCGGGATAGAGACCCAGTACTTC.

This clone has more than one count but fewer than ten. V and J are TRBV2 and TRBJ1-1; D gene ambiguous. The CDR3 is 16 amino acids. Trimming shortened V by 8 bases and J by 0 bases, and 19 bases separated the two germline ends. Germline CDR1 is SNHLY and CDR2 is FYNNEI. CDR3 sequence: CASLLGPAAMNTEAFF. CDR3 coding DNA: TGTGCCAGCCTCTTGGGTCCGGCAGCCATGAACACTGAAGCTTTCTTT.

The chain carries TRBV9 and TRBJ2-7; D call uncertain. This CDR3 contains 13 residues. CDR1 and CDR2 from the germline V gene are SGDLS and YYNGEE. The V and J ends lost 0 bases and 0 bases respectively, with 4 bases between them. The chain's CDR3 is CASSVDNSYEQYF. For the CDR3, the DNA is TGTGCCAGCAGCGTAGATAACTCCTACGAGCAGTACTTC. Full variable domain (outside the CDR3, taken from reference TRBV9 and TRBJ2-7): DSGVTQTPKHLITATGQRVTLRCSPRSGDLSVYWYQQSLDQGLQFLIQYYNGEERAKGNILERFSAQQFPDLHSELNLSSLELGDSALYFCASSVDNSYEQYFGPGTRLTVT.

Written as DNA, the CDR3 is TGCGCCACTCCGGGGGCCCAGTACTTC. It is translated as CATPGAQYF. The chain carries TRBV5-1 and TRBJ2-5; possibly TRBD2 for D (6 bases). V shed 9 bases and J shed 9 bases, with 9 bases lying between them. This CDR3 has 9 amino acids. Germline assignment: CDR1 SGHRS and CDR2 YFSETQ.

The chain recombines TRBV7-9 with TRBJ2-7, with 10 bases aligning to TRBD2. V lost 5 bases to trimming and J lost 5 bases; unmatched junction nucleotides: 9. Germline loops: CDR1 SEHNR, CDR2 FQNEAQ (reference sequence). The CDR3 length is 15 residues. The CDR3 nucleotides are TGTGCCAGCAGCCTCTGGACTAGCGGAATGGACGAGCAGTACTTC. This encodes CASSLWTSGMDEQYF.

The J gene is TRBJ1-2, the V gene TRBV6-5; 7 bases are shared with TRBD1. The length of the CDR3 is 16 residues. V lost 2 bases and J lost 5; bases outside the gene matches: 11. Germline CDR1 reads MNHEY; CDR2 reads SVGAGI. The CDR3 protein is CASSYAETGKGYGYTF. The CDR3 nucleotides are TGTGCCAGCAGTTACGCAGAGACAGGGAAGGGGTATGGCTACACCTTC.

The CDR3 spells CASSSGGAGYNEQFF. CDR3 coding DNA: TGTGCCAGCAGCTCCGGGGGGGCGGGCTACAATGAGCAGTTCTTC. The J gene is TRBJ2-1, the V gene TRBV13; 8 nucleotides align to TRBD2. The length of the CDR3 is 15 residues. V lost 4 bases, J lost 3 bases, and 5 bases stayed unmatched. Germline V gives CDR1 PRHDT, CDR2 FYEKMQ (reference sequence).

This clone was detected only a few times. The CDR3 here is CASSQLGTVYGYTF. CDR3 DNA: TGCGCCAGCAGCCAACTCGGGACAGTCTATGGCTACACCTTC. The V call is TRBV4-1, the J call TRBJ1-2; 7 bases match TRBD1. The trim removed 2 bases at V and 4 bases at J, leaving 4 bases unmatched. The CDR3 has 14 residues. Germline CDR1 and CDR2: MGHRA and YSYEKL.

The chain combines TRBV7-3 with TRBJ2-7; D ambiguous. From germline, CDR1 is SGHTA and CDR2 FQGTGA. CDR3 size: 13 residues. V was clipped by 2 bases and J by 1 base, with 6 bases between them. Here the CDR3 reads CASSLQTSYEQYF. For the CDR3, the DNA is TGTGCCAGCAGCTTACAGACTTCCTACGAGCAGTACTTC.